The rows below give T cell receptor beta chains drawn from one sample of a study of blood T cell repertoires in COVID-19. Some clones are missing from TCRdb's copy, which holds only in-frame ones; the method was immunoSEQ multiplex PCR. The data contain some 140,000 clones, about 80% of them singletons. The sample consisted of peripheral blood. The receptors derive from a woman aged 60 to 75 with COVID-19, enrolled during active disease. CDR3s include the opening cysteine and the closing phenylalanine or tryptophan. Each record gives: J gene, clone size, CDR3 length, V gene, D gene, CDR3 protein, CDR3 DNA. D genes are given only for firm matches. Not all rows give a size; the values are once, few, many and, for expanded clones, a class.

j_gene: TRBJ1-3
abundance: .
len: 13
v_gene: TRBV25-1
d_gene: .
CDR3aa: CASTPALEGTIYF
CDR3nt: TGTGCCAGCACTCCAGCTCTGGAGGGCACCATATATTTT

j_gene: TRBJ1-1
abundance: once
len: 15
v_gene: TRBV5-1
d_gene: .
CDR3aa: CASSLDQKKNTEAFF
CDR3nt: TGCGCCAGCAGCTTGGACCAGAAGAAGAACACTGAAGCTTTCTTT

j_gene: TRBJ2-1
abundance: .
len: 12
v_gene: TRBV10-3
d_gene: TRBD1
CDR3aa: CATGTAYNEQFF
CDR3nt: TGTGCCACGGGGACAGCCTACAATGAGCAGTTCTTC

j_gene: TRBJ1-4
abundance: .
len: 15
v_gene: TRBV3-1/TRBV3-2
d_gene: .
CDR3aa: CASSLHRETNEKLFF
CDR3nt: TGTGCCAGCAGCCTTCACAGGGAAACTAATGAAAAACTGTTTTTT

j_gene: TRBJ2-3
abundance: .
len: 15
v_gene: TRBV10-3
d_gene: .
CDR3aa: CAISQPGTSTDTQYF
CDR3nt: TGTGCCATCAGTCAACCGGGGACAAGCACAGATACGCAGTATTTT

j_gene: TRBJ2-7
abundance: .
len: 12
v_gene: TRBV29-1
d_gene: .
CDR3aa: CSVEDPSYEQYF
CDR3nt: TGCAGCGTTGAAGATCCGAGCTACGAGCAGTACTTC

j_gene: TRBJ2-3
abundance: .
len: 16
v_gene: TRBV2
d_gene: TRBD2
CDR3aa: CASSPGLAASTDTQYF
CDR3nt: TGTGCCAGCAGTCCAGGACTAGCGGCGAGCACAGATACGCAGTATTTT

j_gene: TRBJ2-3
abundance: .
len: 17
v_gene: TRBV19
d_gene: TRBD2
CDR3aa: CASNPGLGREVKDTQYF
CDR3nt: TGTGCCAGTAATCCAGGGTTGGGGCGGGAGGTGAAAGATACGCAGTATTTT

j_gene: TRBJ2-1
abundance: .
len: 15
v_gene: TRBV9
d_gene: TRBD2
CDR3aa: CASSVTSGAYNEQFF
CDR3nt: TGTGCCAGCAGCGTAACTAGCGGTGCCTACAATGAGCAGTTCTTC

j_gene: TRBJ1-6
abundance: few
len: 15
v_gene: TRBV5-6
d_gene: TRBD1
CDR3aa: CASSFRGTGNSPLHF
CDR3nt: TGTGCCAGCAGCTTCAGAGGGACAGGGAATTCACCCCTCCACTTT

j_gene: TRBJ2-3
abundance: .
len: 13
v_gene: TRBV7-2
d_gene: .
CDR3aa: CASSSGSGDTQYF
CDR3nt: TGTGCCAGCAGCTCGGGGAGCGGAGATACGCAGTATTTT

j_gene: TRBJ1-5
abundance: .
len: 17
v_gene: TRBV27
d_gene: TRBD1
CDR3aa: CASSSWTGGRTDQPQHF
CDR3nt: TGTGCCAGCAGTTCGTGGACAGGGGGCCGGACCGATCAGCCCCAGCATTTT

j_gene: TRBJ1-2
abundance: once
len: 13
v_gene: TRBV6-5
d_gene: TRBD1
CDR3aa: CASSRGQGYGYTF
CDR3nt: TGTGCCAGCAGTCGGGGACAGGGCTATGGCTACACCTTC

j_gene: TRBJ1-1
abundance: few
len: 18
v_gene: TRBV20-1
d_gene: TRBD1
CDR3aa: CSASGQRKDRGRATEAFF
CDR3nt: TGCAGTGCCAGTGGCCAGCGGAAGGACAGGGGGCGCGCCACTGAAGCTTTCTTT

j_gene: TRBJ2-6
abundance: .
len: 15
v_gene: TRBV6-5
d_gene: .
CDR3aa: CASSYQNSGANVLTF
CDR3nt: TGTGCCAGCAGTTACCAAAACTCTGGGGCCAACGTCCTGACTTTC

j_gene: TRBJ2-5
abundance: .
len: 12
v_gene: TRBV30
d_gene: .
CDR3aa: CASDRGQETQYF
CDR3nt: TGTGCCTCGGACAGAGGGCAAGAGACCCAGTACTTC

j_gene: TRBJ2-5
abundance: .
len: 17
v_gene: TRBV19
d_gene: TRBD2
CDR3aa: CASSMRLAGASRETQYF
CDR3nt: TGTGCCAGTAGTATGAGGCTAGCGGGAGCCTCCAGAGAGACCCAGTACTTC

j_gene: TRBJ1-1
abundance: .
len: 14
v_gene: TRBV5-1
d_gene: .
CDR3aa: CASSFETTNTEAFF
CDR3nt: TGCGCCAGCAGCTTTGAGACAACAAACACTGAAGCTTTCTTT

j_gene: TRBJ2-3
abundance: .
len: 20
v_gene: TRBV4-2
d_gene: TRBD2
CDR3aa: CASSSRRRGTSGTSTDTQYF
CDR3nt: TGTGCCAGCAGCTCCCGACGACGTGGGACTAGCGGGACAAGCACAGATACGCAGTATTTT

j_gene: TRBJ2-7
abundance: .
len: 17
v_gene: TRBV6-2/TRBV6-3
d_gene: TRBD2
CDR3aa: CASSHGTSSLSSYEQYF
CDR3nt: TGTGCCAGCAGCCACGGGACTAGCTCCCTGAGCTCCTACGAGCAGTACTTC

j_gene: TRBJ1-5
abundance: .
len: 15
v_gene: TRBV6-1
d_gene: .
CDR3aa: CASREQGRSNQPQHF
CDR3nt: TGTGCCAGCAGAGAACAGGGTAGAAGCAATCAGCCCCAGCATTTT

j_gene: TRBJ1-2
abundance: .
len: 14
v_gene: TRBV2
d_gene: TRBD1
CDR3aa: CASSVDRGRAGYTF
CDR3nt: TGTGCCAGCAGTGTGGACAGGGGGCGGGCTGGCTACACCTTC

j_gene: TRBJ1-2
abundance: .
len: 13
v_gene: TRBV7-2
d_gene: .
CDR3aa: CASSRQGGYGYTF
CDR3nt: TGTGCCAGCAGCCGCCAAGGAGGCTATGGCTACACCTTC

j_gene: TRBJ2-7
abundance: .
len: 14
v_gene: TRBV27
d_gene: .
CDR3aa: CASRPTAGTYEQYF
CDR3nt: TGTGCCAGCAGACCTACCGCCGGGACCTACGAGCAGTACTTC

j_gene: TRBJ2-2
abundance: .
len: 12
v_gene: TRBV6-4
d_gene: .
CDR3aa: CASSPRTGELFF
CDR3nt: TGTGCCAGCAGTCCGCGAACCGGGGAGCTGTTTTTT

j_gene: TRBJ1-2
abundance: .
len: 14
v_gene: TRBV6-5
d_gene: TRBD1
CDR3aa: CASRRPGTDYGYTF
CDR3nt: TGTGCCAGCAGACGTCCTGGGACAGACTATGGCTACACCTTC

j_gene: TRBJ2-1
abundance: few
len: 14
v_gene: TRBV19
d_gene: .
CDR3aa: CASSMSSGPNEQFF
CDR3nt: TGTGCCAGTAGTATGTCCAGCGGCCCCAATGAGCAGTTCTTC

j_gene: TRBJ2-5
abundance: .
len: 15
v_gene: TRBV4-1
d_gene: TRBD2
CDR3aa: CASSQGPGEGETQYF
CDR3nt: TGCGCCAGCAGCCAGGGCCCTGGGGAGGGAGAGACCCAGTACTTC

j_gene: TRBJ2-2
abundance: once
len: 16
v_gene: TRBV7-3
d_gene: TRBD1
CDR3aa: CASSHGLGTGAGELFF
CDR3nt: TGTGCCAGCAGCCACGGACTCGGGACAGGGGCCGGGGAGCTGTTTTTT

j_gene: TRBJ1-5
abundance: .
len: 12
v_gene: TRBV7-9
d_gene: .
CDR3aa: CASSFAEQPQHF
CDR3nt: TGTGCCAGCAGCTTTGCGGAACAGCCCCAGCATTTT

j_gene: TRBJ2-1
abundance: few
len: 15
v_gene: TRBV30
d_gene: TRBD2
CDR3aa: CAWSVPSGSYNEQFF
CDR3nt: TGTGCCTGGAGTGTACCTAGCGGGTCCTACAATGAGCAGTTCTTC

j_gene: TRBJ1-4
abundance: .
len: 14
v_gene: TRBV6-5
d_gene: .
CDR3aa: CASSKSRTNEKLFF
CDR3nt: TGTGCCAGCAGTAAGAGTCGGACTAATGAAAAACTGTTTTTT

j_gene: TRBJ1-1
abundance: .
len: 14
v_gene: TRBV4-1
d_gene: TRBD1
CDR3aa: CASSQEGGLGEAFF
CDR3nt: TGCGCCAGCAGCCAAGAAGGGGGCTTGGGTGAAGCTTTCTTT

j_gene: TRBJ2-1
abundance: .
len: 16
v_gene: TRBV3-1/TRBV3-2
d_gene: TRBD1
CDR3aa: CASSQDRALYPNEQFF
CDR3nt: TGTGCCAGCAGCCAGGACAGGGCGCTATACCCCAATGAGCAGTTCTTC

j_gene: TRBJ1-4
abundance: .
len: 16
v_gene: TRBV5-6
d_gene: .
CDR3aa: CASSLAWIGSNEKLFF
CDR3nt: TGTGCCAGCAGCTTGGCCTGGATAGGGAGTAATGAAAAACTGTTTTTT